This is a list of T cell receptor beta chains from one sample in a study of cytomegalovirus exposure and HLA in healthy donors. Profiling relied on immunoSEQ multiplex PCR, and the TCRdb table lists in-frame clones only, not all of them. The table records about 200,000 clones, approximately 86% of them present only once. Sequenced sample: PBMCs. The receptors here all came from a woman under 40 in good health and CMV-seronegative. The CDR3 runs from the conserved cysteine through the conserved F or W. Each record gives: J gene, V gene, clone size, D gene, CDR3 DNA, CDR3 protein. The D gene is left open where the match is weak. The size field is filled for only some rows; it gives once, few, many or a size class.

j_call: TRBJ2-6
v_call: TRBV15
clone_size: -
d_call: TRBD1
cdr3_nt: TGTGCCACCAGCAGGGGGACAGACGGGGCCAACGTCCTGACTTTC
cdr3_aa: CATSRGTDGANVLTF

j_call: TRBJ2-6
v_call: TRBV5-5
clone_size: once
d_call: -
cdr3_nt: TGTGCCAGCAGCTTTCCTCCGGGGGGGGCCAACGTCCTGACTTTC
cdr3_aa: CASSFPPGGANVLTF

j_call: TRBJ2-2
v_call: TRBV14
clone_size: -
d_call: TRBD1
cdr3_nt: TGTGCCAGCAGCCGCCTTGACAGGGCCACCGGGGAGCTGTTTTTT
cdr3_aa: CASSRLDRATGELFF

j_call: TRBJ1-1
v_call: TRBV30
clone_size: -
d_call: TRBD1
cdr3_nt: TGTGCCTGGGGGGACAGAACCGCGTCCCGAGCTTTCTTT
cdr3_aa: CAWGDRTASRAFF

j_call: TRBJ2-1
v_call: TRBV6-5
clone_size: -
d_call: -
cdr3_nt: TGTGCCAGCAGTGCGACTAGGGGATACAATGAGCAGTTCTTC
cdr3_aa: CASSATRGYNEQFF

j_call: TRBJ1-5
v_call: TRBV6-1
clone_size: -
d_call: -
cdr3_nt: TGTGCCAGCAGTATTGACAGGAATCAGCCCCAGCATTTT
cdr3_aa: CASSIDRNQPQHF

j_call: TRBJ2-3
v_call: TRBV28
clone_size: -
d_call: -
cdr3_nt: TGTGCCAGCAGTTTATCGTTAACAGTCGCAAGGGATACGCAGTATTTT
cdr3_aa: CASSLSLTVARDTQYF

j_call: TRBJ2-7
v_call: TRBV7-9
clone_size: -
d_call: -
cdr3_nt: TGTGCCAGCAGCTTCGGGGGAACAGGGGGGGCCAGGGGGTCCTACGAGCAGTACTTC
cdr3_aa: CASSFGGTGGARGSYEQYF

j_call: TRBJ2-7
v_call: TRBV27
clone_size: -
d_call: TRBD2
cdr3_nt: TGTGCCAGCAGTTTCCGGACTAGGCACGAGCAGTACTTC
cdr3_aa: CASSFRTRHEQYF

j_call: TRBJ1-2
v_call: TRBV28
clone_size: -
d_call: -
cdr3_nt: TGTGCCAGCAGTACTTCCACTACAGGAAAGGGGGGCTACACCTTC
cdr3_aa: CASSTSTTGKGGYTF

j_call: TRBJ2-1
v_call: TRBV6-6
clone_size: -
d_call: -
cdr3_nt: TGTACCGTTAAGGACACCTCCTACAATGAGCAGTTCTTC
cdr3_aa: CTVKDTSYNEQFF

j_call: TRBJ2-1
v_call: TRBV19
clone_size: -
d_call: TRBD1
cdr3_nt: TGTGCCAGTAGGACCCGGGACAGGGGGCAAAGGCACAATGAGCAGTTCTTC
cdr3_aa: CASRTRDRGQRHNEQFF

j_call: TRBJ2-3
v_call: TRBV11-1
clone_size: few
d_call: -
cdr3_nt: TGTGCCAGCAGCCGCGGAGAAGGACAAACAGATACGCAGTATTTT
cdr3_aa: CASSRGEGQTDTQYF

j_call: TRBJ1-2
v_call: TRBV28
clone_size: -
d_call: -
cdr3_nt: TGTGCCAGCAGTCCACGGGTTATATCCTATGGCTACACCTTC
cdr3_aa: CASSPRVISYGYTF

j_call: TRBJ2-1
v_call: TRBV20-1
clone_size: -
d_call: -
cdr3_nt: TGCAGTGCCCCTGAGGGCACTGAGCAGTTCTTC
cdr3_aa: CSAPEGTEQFF

j_call: TRBJ1-2
v_call: TRBV5-1
clone_size: -
d_call: -
cdr3_nt: TGCGCCAGCAGCTTGGGCGGAAGCTATGCCTATGGCTACACCTTC
cdr3_aa: CASSLGGSYAYGYTF

j_call: TRBJ2-7
v_call: TRBV5-4
clone_size: -
d_call: -
cdr3_nt: TGTGCCAGCAGCTGGGACACAGGCTACGAGCAGTACTTC
cdr3_aa: CASSWDTGYEQYF

j_call: TRBJ1-1
v_call: TRBV28
clone_size: -
d_call: TRBD1
cdr3_nt: TGTGCCAGCAGTTTGACAGGGAAGACTGAAGCTTTCTTT
cdr3_aa: CASSLTGKTEAFF

j_call: TRBJ2-3
v_call: TRBV29-1
clone_size: -
d_call: -
cdr3_nt: TGCAGCGTTGATAGGCGGAACACAGATACGCAGTATTTT
cdr3_aa: CSVDRRNTDTQYF